This TCR beta chain was sequenced during a study of blood T cell repertoires in COVID-19. Clones were sequenced by immunoSEQ multiplex PCR, and TCRdb holds only the in-frame ones, with some missing. Of around 260,000 clones in the sample, approximately 89% are singletons; the top ten hold 2.3%. This sequence originates from a woman in her 50s with acute or convalescent COVID-19. Sequencing input: peripheral blood.

Here the CDR3 reads CASKTGEPPLYF. CDR3 DNA sequence: TGTGCCAGCAAGACAGGGGAACCCCCCTTGTACTTC. The chain has TRBV28 and TRBJ2-7; 8 positions match TRBD1. Germline CDR1 MDHEN, CDR2 SYDVKM. This CDR3 contains 12 residues. The V and J ends lost 7 bases and 12 bases, in that order; junction bases with no gene match: 11.